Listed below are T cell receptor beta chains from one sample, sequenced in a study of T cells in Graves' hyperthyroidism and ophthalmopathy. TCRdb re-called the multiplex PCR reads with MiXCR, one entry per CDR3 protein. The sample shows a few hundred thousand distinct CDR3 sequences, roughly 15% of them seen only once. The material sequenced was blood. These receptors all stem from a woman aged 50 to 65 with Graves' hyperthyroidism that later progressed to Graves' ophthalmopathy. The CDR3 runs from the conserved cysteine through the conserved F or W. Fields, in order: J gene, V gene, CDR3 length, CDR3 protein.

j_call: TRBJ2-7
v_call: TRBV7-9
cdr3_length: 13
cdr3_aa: CASSPGRGREQYF

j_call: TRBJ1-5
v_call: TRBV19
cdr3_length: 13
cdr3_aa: CASSIQGEKPQHF

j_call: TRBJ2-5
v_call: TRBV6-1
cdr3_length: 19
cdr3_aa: CASSEGWGFGTAPRETQYF

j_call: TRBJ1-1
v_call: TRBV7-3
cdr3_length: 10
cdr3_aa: CATGGPEAFF

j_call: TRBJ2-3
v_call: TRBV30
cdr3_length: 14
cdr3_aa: CAWTGGSVEGTQYF

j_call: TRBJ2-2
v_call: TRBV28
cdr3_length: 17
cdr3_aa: CASSLPLAGVIARELFF

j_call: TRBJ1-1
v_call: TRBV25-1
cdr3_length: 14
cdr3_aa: CASTHRGGRTEAFF

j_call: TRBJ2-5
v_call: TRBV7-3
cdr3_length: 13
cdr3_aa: CASSSYMGPTQYF

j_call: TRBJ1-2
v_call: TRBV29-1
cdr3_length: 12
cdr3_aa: CSVQGGGLGYTF

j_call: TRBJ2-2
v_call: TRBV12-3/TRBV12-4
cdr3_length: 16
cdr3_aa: CASSRQQGVGTGELFF

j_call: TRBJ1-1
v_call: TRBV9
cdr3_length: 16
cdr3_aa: CASSFLLGPTNGKAFF

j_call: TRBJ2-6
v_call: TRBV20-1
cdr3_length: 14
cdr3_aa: CSARARDGANVLTF

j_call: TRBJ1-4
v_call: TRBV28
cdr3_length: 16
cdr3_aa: CATNTGTVSTNEKLFF

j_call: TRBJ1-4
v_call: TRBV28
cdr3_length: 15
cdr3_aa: CASSLPGQGAEKLFF

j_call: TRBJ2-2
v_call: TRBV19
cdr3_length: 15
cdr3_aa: CASSILNSYTGELFF

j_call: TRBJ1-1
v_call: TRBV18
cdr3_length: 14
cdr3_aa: CASSPQGVGTEAFF

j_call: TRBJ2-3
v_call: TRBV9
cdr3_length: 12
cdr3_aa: CASTRMGDTQYF

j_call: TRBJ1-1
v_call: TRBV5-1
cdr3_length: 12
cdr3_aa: CASSSGRTEAFF

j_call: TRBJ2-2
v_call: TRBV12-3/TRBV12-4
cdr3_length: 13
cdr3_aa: CASSLVGTGELFF

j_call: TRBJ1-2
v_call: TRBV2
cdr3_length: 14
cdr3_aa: CASSERDRVYGYTF

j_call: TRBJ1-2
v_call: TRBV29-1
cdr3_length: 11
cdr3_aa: CTAGFNYGYTF

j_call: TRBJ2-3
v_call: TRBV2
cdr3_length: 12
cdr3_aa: CASSEEASLQYF

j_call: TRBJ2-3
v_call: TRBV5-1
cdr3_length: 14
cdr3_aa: CASTFGHGTDTQYF

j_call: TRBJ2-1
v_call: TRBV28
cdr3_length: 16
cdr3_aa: CASSLPLAASYNEQFF

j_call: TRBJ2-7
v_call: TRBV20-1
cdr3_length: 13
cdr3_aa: CSAASTGGYEQYF

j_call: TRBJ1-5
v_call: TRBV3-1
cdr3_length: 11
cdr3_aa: CASGYNQTQHF

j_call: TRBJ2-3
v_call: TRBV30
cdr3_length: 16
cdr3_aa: CAWKSRVKQNTDTQYF

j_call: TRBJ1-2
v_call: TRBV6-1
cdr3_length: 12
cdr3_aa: CASSDRAYGYTF

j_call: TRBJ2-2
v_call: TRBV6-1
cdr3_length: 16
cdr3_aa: CASSHWNSLNTGELFF

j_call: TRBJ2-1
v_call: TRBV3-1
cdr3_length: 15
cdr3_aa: CASSRTSGGYNEQFF

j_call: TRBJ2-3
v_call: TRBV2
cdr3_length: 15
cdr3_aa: CASSGTGGHTDTQYF

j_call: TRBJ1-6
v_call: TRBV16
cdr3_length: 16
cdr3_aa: CASSQLEGLRNSPLHF

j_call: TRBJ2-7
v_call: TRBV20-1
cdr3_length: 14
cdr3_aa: CSAWDRGASYEQYF

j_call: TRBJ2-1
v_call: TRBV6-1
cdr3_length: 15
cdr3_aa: CASRASGRGSNEQFF

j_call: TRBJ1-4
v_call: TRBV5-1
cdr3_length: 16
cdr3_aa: CASSLPQGVPNEKLFF

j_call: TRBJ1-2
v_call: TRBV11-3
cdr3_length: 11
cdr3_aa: CAIPGRYGYTF

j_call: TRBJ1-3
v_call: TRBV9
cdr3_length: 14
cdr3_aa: CASSVRGGGNTIYF

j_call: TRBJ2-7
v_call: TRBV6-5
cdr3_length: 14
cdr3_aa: CASSYPTGTYEQYF

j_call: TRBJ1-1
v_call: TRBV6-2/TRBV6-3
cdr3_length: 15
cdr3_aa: CASSSPLTASTEAFF

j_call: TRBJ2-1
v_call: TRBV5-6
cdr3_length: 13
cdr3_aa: CASNRDRYNEQFF

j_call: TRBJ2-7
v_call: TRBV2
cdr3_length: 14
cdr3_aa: CASSDDRGIYEQYF

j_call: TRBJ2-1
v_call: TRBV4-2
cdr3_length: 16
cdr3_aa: CASSQDLRYSYNEQFF

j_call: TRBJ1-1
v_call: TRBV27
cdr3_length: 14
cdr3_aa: CASSPPTLGTEAFF